This record concerns one T cell receptor (beta chain) sequence. Its antigen remains unknown. The sample belongs to a study of cytomegalovirus exposure and HLA in healthy donors. The CDR3 has 15 amino acids. After removal of 4 bases from V and 8 bases from J, the junction contained 9 bases not matched to a gene. Germline assignment: CDR1 SGHRS and CDR2 YFSETQ. Findings of the study overall: Cytomegalovirus association was listed for about 180 TCR beta chains. There were some public TCRs occurring in many donors, but most TCR sequences were rare.

Method: immunoSEQ multiplex PCR; TCRdb's copy keeps in-frame clones and lacks some. The sample yields 90,000 to 110,000 clones, 86% seen once. The sequenced sample was PBMCs. The source is a woman between 18 and 29 years old in good health and CMV-seropositive. The chain uses TRBV5-1 and TRBJ1-4, with 9 bases that match TRBD1. DNA for the CDR3: TGCGCCAGCAGCGTTGGGACAGGGATTTGGGAAAAACTGTTTTTT. It encodes CASSVGTGIWEKLFF.